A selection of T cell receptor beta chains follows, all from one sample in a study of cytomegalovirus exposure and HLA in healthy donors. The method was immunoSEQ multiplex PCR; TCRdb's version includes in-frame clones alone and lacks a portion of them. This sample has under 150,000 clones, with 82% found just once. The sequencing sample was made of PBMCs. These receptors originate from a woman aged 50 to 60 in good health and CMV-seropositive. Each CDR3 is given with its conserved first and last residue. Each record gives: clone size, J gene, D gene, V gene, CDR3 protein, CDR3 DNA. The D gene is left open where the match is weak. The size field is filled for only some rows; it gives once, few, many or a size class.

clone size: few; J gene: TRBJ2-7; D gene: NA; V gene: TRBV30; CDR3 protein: CAWSFADEQYF; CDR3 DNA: TGTGCCTGGAGTTTCGCGGACGAGCAGTACTTC
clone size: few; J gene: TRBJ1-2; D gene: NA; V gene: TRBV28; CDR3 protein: CASSFSGMDGYTF; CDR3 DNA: TGTGCCAGCAGTTTCTCAGGGATGGATGGCTACACCTTC
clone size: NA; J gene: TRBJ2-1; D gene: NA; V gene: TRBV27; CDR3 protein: CASSSRGLIGNEQFF; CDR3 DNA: TGTGCCAGCAGCTCCCGAGGGTTGATCGGGAATGAGCAGTTCTTC
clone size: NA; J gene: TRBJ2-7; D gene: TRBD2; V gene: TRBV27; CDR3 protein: CASSPSLAGVTYEQYF; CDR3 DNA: TGTGCCAGCAGCCCCAGCCTGGCGGGAGTGACCTACGAGCAGTACTTC
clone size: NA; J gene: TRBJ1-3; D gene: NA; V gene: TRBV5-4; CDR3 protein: CASSLDKNTIYF; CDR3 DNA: TGTGCCAGCAGCTTGGATAAAAACACCATATATTTT
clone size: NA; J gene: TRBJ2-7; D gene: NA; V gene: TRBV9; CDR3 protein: CASSVRGEDDEQYF; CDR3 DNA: TGTGCCAGCAGCGTACGTGGGGAGGACGACGAGCAGTACTTC
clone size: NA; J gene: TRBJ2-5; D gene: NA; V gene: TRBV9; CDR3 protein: CASSVGRGETQYF; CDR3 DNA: TGTGCCAGCAGCGTAGGACGGGGTGAGACCCAGTACTTC
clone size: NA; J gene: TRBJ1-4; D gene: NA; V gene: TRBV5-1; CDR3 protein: CASSFAGKGEKLFF; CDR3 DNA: TGCGCCAGCAGCTTTGCGGGAAAGGGTGAAAAACTGTTTTTT
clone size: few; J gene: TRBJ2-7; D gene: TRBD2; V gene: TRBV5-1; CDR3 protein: CASTPSPGGEYEQYF; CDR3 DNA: TGCGCCAGCACCCCCTCTCCCGGGGGGGAGTACGAGCAGTACTTC
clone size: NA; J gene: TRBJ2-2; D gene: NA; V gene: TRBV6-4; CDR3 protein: CASSDSFGPANTGELFF; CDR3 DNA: TGTGCCAGCAGTGACTCGTTCGGTCCGGCGAACACCGGGGAGCTGTTTTTT
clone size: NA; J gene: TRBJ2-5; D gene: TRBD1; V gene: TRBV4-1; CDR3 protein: CASSPGTVGETQYF; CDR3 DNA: TGCGCCAGCAGCCCCGGGACAGTAGGAGAGACCCAGTACTTC
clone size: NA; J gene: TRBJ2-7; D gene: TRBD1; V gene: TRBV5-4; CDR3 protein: CASSLGPGQGSYEQYF; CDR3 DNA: TGTGCCAGCAGCTTGGGCCCGGGACAGGGGAGTTACGAGCAGTACTTC
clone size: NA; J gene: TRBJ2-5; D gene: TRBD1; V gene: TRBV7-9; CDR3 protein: CSSSLVRDRDSETQYF; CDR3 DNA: TGTTCCAGCAGCTTAGTTAGGGACAGGGATTCAGAGACCCAGTACTTC
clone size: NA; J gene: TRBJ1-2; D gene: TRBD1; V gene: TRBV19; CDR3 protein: CASSIRGTGIDGYTF; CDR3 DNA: TGTGCCAGTAGTATAAGAGGGACAGGGATCGATGGCTACACCTTC
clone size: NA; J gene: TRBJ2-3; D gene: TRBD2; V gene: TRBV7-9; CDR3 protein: CASSFVTSGSDTQYF; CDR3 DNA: TGTGCCAGCAGCTTCGTTACTAGCGGGAGTGATACGCAGTATTTT
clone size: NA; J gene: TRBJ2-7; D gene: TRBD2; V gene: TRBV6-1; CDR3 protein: CATIEGLADTYEQYF; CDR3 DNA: TGTGCCACTATCGAAGGGCTAGCGGACACCTACGAGCAGTACTTC
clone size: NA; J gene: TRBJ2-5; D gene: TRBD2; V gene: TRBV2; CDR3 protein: CASRRDYQETQYF; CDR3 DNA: TGTGCCAGCAGGCGGGACTATCAAGAGACCCAGTACTTC
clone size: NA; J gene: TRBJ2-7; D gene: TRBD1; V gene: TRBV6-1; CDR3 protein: CASSADRGYEQYF; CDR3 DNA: TGTGCCAGCAGTGCGGACAGGGGATACGAGCAGTACTTC
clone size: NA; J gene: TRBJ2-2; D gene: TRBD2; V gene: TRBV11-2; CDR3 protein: CASSHEGLVDWFDTGELFF; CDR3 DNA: TGTGCCAGCAGCCACGAGGGACTAGTAGATTGGTTCGACACCGGGGAGCTGTTTTTT
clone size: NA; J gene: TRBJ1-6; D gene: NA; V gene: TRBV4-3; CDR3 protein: CASSQSRQISSYNSPLHF; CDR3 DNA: TGCGCCAGCAGCCAATCGAGACAGATTAGCTCCTATAATTCACCCCTCCACTTT
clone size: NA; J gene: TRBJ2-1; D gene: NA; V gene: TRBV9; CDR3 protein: CASSVWGANTYNEQFF; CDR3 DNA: TGTGCCAGCAGCGTGTGGGGAGCTAACACCTACAATGAGCAGTTCTTC
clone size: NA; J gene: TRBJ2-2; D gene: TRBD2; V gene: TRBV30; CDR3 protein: CAWSPPGRANTGELFF; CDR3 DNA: TGTGCCTGGAGTCCCCCGGGGAGGGCGAACACCGGGGAGCTGTTTTTT
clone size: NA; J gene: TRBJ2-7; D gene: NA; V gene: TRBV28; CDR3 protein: CASSGTPFFEQYF; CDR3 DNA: TGTGCCAGCTCGGGGACACCTTTCTTCGAGCAGTACTTC
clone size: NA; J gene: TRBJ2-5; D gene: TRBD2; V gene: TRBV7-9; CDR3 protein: CASSFFLGLSRETQYF; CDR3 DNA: TGTGCCAGCAGCTTTTTTCTGGGACTATCGAGAGAGACCCAGTACTTC
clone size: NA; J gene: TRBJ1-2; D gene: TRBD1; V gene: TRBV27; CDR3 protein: CASSSAQGAGGYTF; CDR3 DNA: TGTGCCAGCAGTAGCGCCCAGGGGGCTGGTGGCTACACCTTC
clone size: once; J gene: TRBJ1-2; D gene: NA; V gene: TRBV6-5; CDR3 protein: CASSVDERDGYTF; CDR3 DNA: TGTGCCAGCAGCGTAGATGAGAGGGATGGCTACACCTTC
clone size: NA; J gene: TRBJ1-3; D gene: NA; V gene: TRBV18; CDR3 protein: CASSLDNSGNTIYF; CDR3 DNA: TGTGCCAGCTCCCTGGACAACTCTGGAAACACCATATATTTT
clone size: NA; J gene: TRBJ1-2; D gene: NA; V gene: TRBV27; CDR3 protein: CASSRSALYGYTF; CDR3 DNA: TGTGCCAGCAGCCGCAGTGCCCTCTATGGCTACACCTTC
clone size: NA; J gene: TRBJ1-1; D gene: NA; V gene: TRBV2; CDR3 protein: CASSQEHNTEAFF; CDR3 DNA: TGTGCCAGTTCACAGGAGCACAACACTGAAGCTTTCTTT
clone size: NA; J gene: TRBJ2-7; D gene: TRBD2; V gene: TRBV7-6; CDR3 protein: CASSLPTGTSGSPPTYEQYF; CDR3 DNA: TGTGCCAGCAGCCTTCCAACCGGGACTAGCGGGAGCCCTCCCACCTACGAGCAGTACTTC
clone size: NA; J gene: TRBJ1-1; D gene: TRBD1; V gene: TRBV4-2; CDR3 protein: CASSRAGTGNTEAFF; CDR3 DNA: TGTGCCAGCAGCCGTGCCGGGACAGGGAACACTGAAGCTTTCTTT
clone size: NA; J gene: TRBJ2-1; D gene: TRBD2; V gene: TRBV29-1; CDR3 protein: CSVEWPGGSSYNEQFF; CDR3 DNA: TGCAGCGTTGAATGGCCGGGAGGGAGCTCCTACAATGAGCAGTTCTTC
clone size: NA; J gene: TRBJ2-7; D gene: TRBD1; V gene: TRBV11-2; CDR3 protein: CASSFGTGRQRNEQYF; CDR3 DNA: TGTGCCAGCAGCTTCGGGACAGGGAGGCAAAGGAACGAGCAGTACTTC
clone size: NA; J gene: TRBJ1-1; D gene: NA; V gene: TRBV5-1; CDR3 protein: CASSIDNTNTEAFF; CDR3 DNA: TGCGCCAGCAGCATCGACAACACGAACACTGAAGCTTTCTTT
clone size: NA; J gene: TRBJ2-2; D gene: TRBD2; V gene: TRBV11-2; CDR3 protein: CASSRWARGVTGELFF; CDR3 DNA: TGTGCCAGCAGCCGGTGGGCGCGGGGGGTCACCGGGGAGCTGTTTTTT
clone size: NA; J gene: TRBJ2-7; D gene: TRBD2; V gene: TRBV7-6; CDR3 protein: CASSYSGRDSYEQYF; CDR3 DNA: TGTGCCAGCAGCTATAGCGGGAGGGACTCCTACGAGCAGTACTTC
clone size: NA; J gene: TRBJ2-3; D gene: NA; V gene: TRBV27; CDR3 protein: CASSLRSGADGTDTQYF; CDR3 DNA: TGTGCCAGCAGTTTAAGGTCAGGGGCAGACGGCACAGATACGCAGTATTTT
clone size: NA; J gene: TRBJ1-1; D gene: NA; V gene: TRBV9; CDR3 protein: CASSVGSLNTEAFF; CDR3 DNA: TGTGCCAGCAGCGTAGGGAGTTTGAACACTGAAGCTTTCTTT
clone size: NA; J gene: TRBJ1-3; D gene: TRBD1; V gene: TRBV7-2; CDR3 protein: CASSSGQGRAGNTIYF; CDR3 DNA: TGTGCCAGCAGTAGCGGACAGGGAAGGGCTGGAAACACCATATATTTT
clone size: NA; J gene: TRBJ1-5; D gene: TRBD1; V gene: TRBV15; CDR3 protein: CATSLRTGGFNQPQHF; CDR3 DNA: TGTGCCACCAGCCTTCGGACAGGGGGCTTCAATCAGCCCCAGCATTTT
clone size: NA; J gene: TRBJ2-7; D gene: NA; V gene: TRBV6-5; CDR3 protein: CASSVQGLSFEQYF; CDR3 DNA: TGTGCCAGCAGCGTACAGGGTCTCTCGTTCGAGCAGTACTTC
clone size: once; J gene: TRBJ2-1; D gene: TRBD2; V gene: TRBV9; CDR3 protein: CASSVKSSGSWYNEQFF; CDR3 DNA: TGTGCCAGCAGCGTAAAATCAAGCGGGAGCTGGTACAATGAGCAGTTCTTC
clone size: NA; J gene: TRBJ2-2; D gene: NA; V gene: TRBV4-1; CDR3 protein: CASSQDTSFAGELFF; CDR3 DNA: TGCGCCAGCAGCCAAGACACTAGCTTTGCCGGGGAGCTGTTTTTT
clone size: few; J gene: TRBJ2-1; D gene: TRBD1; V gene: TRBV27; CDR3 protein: CASRTVQGASSYNEQFF; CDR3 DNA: TGTGCCAGCAGGACGGTACAGGGGGCGAGCTCCTACAATGAGCAGTTCTTC
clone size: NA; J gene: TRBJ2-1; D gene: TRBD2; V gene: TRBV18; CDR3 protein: CASSLGLAGNLYEQFF; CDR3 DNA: TGTGCCAGCTCACTCGGACTAGCGGGGAACCTCTATGAGCAGTTCTTC
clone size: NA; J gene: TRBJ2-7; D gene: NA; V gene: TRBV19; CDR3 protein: CASSRDSPLYEQYF; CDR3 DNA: TGTGCCAGTAGCCGCGACAGTCCCCTCTACGAGCAGTACTTC
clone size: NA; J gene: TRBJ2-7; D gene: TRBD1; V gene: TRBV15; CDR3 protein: CATSRGQYSEQYF; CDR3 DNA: TGTGCCACCAGCAGGGGACAGTATTCCGAGCAGTACTTC
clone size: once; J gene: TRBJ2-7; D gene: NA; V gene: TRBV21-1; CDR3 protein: CASSKGDRGYEQYF; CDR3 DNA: TGTGCCAGCAGCAAAGGGGACAGGGGGTACGAGCAGTACTTC
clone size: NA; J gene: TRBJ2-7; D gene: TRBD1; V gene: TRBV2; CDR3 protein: CASSNYRGERRGQYF; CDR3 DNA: TGTGCCAGCAGTAATTACAGGGGGGAAAGAAGGGGGCAGTACTTC
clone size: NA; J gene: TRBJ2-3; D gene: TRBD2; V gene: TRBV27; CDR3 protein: CASSLSPGGPSPDTQYF; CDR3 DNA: TGTGCCAGCAGTTTATCCCCGGGAGGGCCCTCGCCAGATACGCAGTATTTT
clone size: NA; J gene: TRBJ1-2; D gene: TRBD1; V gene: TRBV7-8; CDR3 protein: CASSLDPGQSSYGYTF; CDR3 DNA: TGTGCCAGCAGCTTGGACCCGGGACAGTCCTCCTATGGCTACACCTTC
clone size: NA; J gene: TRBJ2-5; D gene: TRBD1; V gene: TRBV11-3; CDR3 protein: CASSLGTGTETQYF; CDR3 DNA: TGTGCCAGCAGCTTAGGGACAGGGACGGAGACCCAGTACTTC
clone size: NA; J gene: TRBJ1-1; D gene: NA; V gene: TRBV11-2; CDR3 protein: CASNVGLTNTEAFF; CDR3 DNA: TGTGCCAGCAACGTCGGACTGACGAACACTGAAGCTTTCTTT
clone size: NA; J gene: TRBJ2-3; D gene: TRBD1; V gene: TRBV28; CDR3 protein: CASSSYRDRGVTDTQYF; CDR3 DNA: TGTGCCAGCAGTTCTTACCGGGACAGGGGAGTCACAGATACGCAGTATTTT
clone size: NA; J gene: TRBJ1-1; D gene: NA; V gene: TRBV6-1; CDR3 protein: CASSRQLNTEAFF; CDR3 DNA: TGTGCCAGCAGTAGACAATTAAACACTGAAGCTTTCTTT
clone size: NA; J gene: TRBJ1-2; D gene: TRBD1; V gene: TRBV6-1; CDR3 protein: CASSVTGASNYGYTF; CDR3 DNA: TGTGCCAGCAGTGTTACAGGGGCCTCTAACTATGGCTACACCTTC
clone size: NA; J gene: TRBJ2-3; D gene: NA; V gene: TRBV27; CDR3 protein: CASSKRTASPETDTQYF; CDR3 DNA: TGTGCCAGCAGTAAACGGACAGCCTCGCCAGAAACAGATACGCAGTATTTT
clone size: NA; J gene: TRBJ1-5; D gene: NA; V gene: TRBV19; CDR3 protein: CASSIGWGDRNQPQHF; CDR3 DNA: TGTGCCAGTAGTATTGGATGGGGGGATCGCAATCAGCCCCAGCATTTT
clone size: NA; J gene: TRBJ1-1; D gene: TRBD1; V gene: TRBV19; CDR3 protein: CASSRDRGRGAFF; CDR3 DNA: TGTGCCAGTAGTCGGGACAGGGGGCGAGGAGCTTTCTTT
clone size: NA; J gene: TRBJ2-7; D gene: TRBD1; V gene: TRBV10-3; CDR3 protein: CAITPGQGAYEQYF; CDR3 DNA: TGTGCCATCACCCCCGGACAGGGGGCCTACGAGCAGTACTTC